Shown below are 6 T cell receptor beta chains from a single sample sequenced in a study of cytomegalovirus exposure and HLA in healthy donors. The study ran its PCR with 60 Vbeta and 13 Jbeta primers. Generated by immunoSEQ multiplex PCR, the TCRdb table keeps only in-frame clones and is missing some. The repertoire consists of fewer than 100,000 clones, with just under 80% occurring once and the leading ten covering 3% to 4%. The sample comprised PBMCs. The origin of the receptors is a woman in her thirties or forties in good health and CMV-seronegative.

A single count supports this clone. The chain is built from TRBV5-4 and TRBJ1-2; 7 positions match TRBD1. The ends lost 0 bases at V and 5 bases at J; junction bases unmatched: 4. Per the germline V gene, CDR1 is SGHNT and CDR2 is YYREEE (reference sequence). The CDR3 loop spans 14 amino acids. The CDR3 protein is CASSLGQGDYGYTF. CDR3 nucleotides: TGTGCCAGCAGCTTGGGACAGGGAGATTATGGCTACACCTTC.

This sequence joins TRBV4-3 and TRBJ1-2, with D unresolved. CDR3 length: 14 residues. The V and J ends lost 1 base and 2 bases respectively, with 8 bases between them. Germline loops: CDR1 LGHNA, CDR2 YSLEER. CDR3 bases: TGCGCCAGCAGCCAAGGATCAGGCAACTATGGCTACACCTTC. Translated: CASSQGSGNYGYTF.

The V gene is TRBV6-5, the J gene TRBJ1-6; TRBD1 matches at 7 bases. Losses at the gene ends were 8 bases for V and 7 bases for J; bases not matched to a gene: 11. This CDR3 has 15 amino acids. Germline V gene sequence: CDR1 MNHEY, CDR2 SVGAGI. The CDR3 here is CASAKEGARNSPLHF. The CDR3 DNA sequence: TGTGCCAGCGCGAAGGAGGGGGCGCGGAATTCACCCCTCCACTTT.

For this clone: At one boundary the junction diverges from the germline segment, which might be a read error. V and J are TRBV2 and TRBJ1-5; tentatively, D is TRBD1 (6 bases). This CDR3 is 12 amino acids long. Germline CDR1 and CDR2: SNHLY and FYNNEI. The CDR3 nucleotides read TGTGGCAGCGGGGGCGGCAATCAGCCCCAGCATTTT. It translates to CGSGGGNQPQHF. Drawing the rest from reference TRBV2 and TRBJ1-5, the complete variable domain is EPEVTQTPSHQVTQMGQEVILRCVPISNHLYFYWYRQILGQKVEFLVSFYNNEISEKSEIFDDQFSVERPDGSNFTLKIRSTKLEDSAMYFCGSGGGNQPQHFGDGTRLSIL.

The rearrangement joins TRBV19 to TRBJ1-4; 9 bases fit TRBD1. CDR3 length: 14 residues. Germline assignment: CDR1 LNHDA and CDR2 SQIVND (reference sequence). The ends lost 2 bases at V and 7 bases at J; junction bases unmatched: 2. Written as DNA, the CDR3 is TGTGCCAGTAGTATAAGGGACAGGGTTGAAAAACTGTTTTTT. Protein: CASSIRDRVEKLFF.

This chain connects TRBV29-1 to TRBJ1-3; no clear D gene. Trimming shortened V by 4 bases and J by 1 base, and 8 bases separated the two germline ends. CDR3 length: 13 amino acids. Germline lookup yields CDR1 SQVTM and CDR2 ANQGSEA. CDR3: CSVGQGSGNTIYF. Written as DNA, the CDR3 is TGCAGCGTTGGACAAGGTTCTGGAAACACCATATATTTT.